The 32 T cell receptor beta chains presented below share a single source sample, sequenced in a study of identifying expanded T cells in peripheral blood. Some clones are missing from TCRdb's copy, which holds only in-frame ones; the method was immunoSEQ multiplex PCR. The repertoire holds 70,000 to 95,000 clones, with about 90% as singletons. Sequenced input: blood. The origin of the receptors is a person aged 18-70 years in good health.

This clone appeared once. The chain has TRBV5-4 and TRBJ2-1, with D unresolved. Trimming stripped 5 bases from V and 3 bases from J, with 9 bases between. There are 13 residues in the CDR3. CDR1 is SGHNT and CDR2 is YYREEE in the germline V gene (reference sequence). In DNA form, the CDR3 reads TGTGCCAGCAGTCCTTCAGTCTACAATGAGCAGTTCTTC. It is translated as CASSPSVYNEQFF.

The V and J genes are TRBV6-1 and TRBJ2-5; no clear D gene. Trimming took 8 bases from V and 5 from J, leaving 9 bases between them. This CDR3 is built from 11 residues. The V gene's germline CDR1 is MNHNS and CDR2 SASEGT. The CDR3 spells CASSSSETQYF. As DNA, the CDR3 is TGTGCCAGCTCCTCCTCGGAGACCCAGTACTTC.

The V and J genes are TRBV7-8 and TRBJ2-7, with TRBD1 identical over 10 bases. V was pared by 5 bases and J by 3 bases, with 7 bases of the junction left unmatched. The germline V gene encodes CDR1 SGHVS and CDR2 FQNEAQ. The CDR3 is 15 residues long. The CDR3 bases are TGTGCCAGCAGCCTCCCGGGACAGGGGTACTACGAGCAGTACTTC. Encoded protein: CASSLPGQGYYEQYF.

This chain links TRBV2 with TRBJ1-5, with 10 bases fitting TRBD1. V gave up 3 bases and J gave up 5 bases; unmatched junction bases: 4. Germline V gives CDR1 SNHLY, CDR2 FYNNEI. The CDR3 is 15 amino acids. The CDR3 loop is CASSEGDRGDQPQHF. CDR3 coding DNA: TGTGCCAGCAGTGAGGGGGACAGGGGTGATCAGCCCCAGCATTTT. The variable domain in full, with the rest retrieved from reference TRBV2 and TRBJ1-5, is EPEVTQTPSHQVTQMGQEVILRCVPISNHLYFYWYRQILGQKVEFLVSFYNNEISEKSEIFDDQFSVERPDGSNFTLKIRSTKLEDSAMYFCASSEGDRGDQPQHFGDGTRLSIL.

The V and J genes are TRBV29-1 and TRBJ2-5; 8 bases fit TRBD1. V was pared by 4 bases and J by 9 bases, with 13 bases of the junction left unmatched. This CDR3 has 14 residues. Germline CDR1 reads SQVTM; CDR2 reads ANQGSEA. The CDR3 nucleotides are TGCAGCGTTGGTACGGGACAGGCGCCGGGGGCCCAGTACTTC. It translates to CSVGTGQAPGAQYF. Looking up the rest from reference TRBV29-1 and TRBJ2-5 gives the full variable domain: SAVISQKPSRDICQRGTSLTIQCQVDSQVTMMFWYRQQPGQSLTLIATANQGSEATYESGFVIDKFPISRPNLTFSTLTVSNMSPEDSSIYLCSVGTGQAPGAQYFGPGTRLLVL.

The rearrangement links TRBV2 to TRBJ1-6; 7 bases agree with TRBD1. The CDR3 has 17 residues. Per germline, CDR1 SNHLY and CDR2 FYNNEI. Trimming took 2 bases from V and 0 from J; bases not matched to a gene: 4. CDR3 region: CASSERGQSSYNSPLHF. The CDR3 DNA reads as TGTGCCAGCAGTGAAAGGGGACAGAGCTCCTATAATTCACCCCTCCACTTT. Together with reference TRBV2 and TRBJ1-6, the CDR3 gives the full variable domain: EPEVTQTPSHQVTQMGQEVILRCVPISNHLYFYWYRQILGQKVEFLVSFYNNEISEKSEIFDDQFSVERPDGSNFTLKIRSTKLEDSAMYFCASSERGQSSYNSPLHFGNGTRLTVT.

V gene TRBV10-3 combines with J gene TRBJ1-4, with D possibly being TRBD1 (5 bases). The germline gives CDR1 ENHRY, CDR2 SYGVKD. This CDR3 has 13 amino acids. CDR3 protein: CAHRGEGNEKLFF. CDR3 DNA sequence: TGTGCTCATCGGGGGGAGGGTAATGAAAAACTGTTTTTT.

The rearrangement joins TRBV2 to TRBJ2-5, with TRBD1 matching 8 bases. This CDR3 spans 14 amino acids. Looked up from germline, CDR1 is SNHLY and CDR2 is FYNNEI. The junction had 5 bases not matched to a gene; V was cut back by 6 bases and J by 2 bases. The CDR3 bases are TGTGCCAGCAGGAGGGACAGGAGACAAGAGACCCAGTACTTC. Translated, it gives CASRRDRRQETQYF.

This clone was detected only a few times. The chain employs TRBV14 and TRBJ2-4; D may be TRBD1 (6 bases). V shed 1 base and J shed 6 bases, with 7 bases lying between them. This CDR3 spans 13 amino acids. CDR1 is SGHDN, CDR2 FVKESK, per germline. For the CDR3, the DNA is TGTGCCAGCAGCCAAGTACAGGGAAACATTCAGTACTTC. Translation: CASSQVQGNIQYF. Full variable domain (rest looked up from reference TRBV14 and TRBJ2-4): EAGVTQFPSHSVIEKGQTVTLRCDPISGHDNLYWYRRVMGKEIKFLLHFVKESKQDESGMPNNRFLAERTGGTYSTLKVQPAELEDSGVYFCASSQVQGNIQYFGAGTRLSVL.

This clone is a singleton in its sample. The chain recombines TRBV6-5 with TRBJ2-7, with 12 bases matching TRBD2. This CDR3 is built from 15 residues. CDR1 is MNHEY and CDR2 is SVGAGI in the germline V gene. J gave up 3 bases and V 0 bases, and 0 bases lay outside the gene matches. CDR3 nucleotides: TGTGCCAGCAGTTACTCGACTAGCGGGAGCTACGAGCAGTACTTC. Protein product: CASSYSTSGSYEQYF.

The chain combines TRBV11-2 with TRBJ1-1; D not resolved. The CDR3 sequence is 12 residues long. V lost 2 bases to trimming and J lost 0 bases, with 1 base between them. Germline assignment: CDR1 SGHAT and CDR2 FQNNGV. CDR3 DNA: TGTGCCAGCAGCTTACTGAACACTGAAGCTTTCTTT. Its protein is CASSLLNTEAFF.

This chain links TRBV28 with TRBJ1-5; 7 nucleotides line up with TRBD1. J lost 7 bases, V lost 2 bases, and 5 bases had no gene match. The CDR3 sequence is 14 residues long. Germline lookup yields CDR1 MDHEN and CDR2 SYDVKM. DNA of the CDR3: TGTGCCAGCAGTTTACCGCCGACAGGGCAGCCCCAGCATTTT. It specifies CASSLPPTGQPQHF.

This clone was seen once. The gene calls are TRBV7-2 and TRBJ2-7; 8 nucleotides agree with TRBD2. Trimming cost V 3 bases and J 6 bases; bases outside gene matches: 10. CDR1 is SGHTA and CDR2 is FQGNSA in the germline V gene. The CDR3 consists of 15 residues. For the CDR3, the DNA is TGTGCCAGCAGCTTCCAAGCGGGAGTATCGATCGAGCAGTACTTC. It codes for CASSFQAGVSIEQYF.

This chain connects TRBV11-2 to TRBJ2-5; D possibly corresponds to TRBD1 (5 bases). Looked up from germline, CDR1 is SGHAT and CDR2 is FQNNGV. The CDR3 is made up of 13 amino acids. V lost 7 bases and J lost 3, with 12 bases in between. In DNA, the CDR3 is TGTGCCAGCACGAAGGGGCACGAAGAGACCCAGTACTTC. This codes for CASTKGHEETQYF.

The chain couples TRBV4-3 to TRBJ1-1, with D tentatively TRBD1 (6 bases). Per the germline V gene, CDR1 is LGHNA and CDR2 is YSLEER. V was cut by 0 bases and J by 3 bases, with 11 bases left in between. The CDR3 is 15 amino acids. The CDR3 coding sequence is TGCGCCAGCAGCCAAGATGACCCAGGGGACACTGAAGCTTTCTTT. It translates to CASSQDDPGDTEAFF.

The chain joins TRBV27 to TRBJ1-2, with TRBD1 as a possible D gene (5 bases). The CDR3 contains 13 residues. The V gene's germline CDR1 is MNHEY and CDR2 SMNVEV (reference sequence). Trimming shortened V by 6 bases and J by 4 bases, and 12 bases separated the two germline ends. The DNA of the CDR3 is TGTGCCAGCAGCCCCGACAGCCTCTATGGCTACACCTTC. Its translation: CASSPDSLYGYTF.

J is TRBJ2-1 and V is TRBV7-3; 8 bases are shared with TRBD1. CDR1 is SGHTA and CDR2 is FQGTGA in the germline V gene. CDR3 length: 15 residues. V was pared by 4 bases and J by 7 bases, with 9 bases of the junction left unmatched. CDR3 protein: CASSSRTGSRNEQFF. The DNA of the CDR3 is TGTGCCAGCAGCTCCCGGACAGGGTCGAGAAATGAGCAGTTCTTC.

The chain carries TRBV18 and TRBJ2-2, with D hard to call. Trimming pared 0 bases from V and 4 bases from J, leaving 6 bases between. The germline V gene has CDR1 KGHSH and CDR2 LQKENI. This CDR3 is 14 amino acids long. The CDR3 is CASSPPSSTGELFF. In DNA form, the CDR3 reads TGTGCCAGCTCACCACCGTCCAGCACCGGGGAGCTGTTTTTT.

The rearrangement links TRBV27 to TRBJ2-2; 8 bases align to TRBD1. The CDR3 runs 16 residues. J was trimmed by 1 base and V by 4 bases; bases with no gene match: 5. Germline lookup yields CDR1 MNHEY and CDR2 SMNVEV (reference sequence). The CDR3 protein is CASSSIGQGNTGELFF. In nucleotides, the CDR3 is TGTGCCAGCAGTTCCATAGGACAGGGGAACACCGGGGAGCTGTTTTTT.

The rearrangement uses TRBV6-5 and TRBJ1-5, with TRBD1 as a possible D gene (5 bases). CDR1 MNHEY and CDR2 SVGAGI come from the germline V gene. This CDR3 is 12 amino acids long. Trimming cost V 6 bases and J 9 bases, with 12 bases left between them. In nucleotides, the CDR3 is TGTGCCAGCAGCGGCCAGGGTGGGCCCCAGCATTTT. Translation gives CASSGQGGPQHF.

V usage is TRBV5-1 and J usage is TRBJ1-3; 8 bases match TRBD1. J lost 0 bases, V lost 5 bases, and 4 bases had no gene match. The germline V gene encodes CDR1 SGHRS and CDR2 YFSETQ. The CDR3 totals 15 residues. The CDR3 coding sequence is TGCGCCAGCAGGGACAGGGCTAACTCTGGAAACACCATATATTTT. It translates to CASRDRANSGNTIYF.

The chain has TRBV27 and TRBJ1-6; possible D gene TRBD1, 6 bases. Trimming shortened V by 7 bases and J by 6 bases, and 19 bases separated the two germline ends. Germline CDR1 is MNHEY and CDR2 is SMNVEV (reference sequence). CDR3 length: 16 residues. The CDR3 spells CASTPSMGQSNSPLHF. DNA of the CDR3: TGTGCCAGCACCCCGTCTATGGGACAAAGTAATTCACCCCTCCACTTT.

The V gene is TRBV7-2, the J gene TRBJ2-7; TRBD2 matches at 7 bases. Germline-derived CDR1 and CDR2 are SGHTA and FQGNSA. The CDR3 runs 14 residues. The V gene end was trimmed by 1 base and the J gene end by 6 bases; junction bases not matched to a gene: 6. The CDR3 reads CASSLGGGRSEQYF. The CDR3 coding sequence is TGTGCCAGCAGCTTAGGGGGGGGTAGAAGCGAGCAGTACTTC.

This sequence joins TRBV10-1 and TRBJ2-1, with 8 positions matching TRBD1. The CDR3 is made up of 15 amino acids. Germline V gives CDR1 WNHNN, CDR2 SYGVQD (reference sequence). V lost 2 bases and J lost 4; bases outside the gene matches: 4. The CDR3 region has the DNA TGCGCCAGCAGTGAGAGGACAGGGTGGTACAATGAGCAGTTCTTC. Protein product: CASSERTGWYNEQFF.

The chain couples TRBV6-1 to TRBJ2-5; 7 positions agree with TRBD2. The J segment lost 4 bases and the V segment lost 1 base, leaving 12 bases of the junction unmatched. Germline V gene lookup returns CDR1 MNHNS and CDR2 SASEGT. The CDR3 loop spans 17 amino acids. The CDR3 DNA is TGTGCCAGCAGTGAAGAGGTCGGGGGGACGGGAGGAGAGACCCAGTACTTC. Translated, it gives CASSEEVGGTGGETQYF.

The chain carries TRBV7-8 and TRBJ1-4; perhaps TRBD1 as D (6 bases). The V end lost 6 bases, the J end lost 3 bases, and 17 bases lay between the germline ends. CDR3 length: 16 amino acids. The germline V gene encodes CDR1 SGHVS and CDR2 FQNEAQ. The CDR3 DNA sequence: TGTGCCAGCAGTCTACTGACAGGAAAGGCTAATGAAAAACTGTTTTTT. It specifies CASSLLTGKANEKLFF.

CDR3 amino acids: CASSVVTRPGTGELFF. The CDR3 DNA follows: TGTGCCAGCAGCGTAGTGACTAGGCCGGGCACCGGGGAGCTGTTTTTT. The genes are TRBV9 and TRBJ2-2; D is possibly TRBD2 (6 bases). Germline CDR1 SGDLS, CDR2 YYNGEE. Trimming took off 0 bases at V and 4 bases at J, with 13 bases between the two ends. The length of the CDR3 is 16 residues.

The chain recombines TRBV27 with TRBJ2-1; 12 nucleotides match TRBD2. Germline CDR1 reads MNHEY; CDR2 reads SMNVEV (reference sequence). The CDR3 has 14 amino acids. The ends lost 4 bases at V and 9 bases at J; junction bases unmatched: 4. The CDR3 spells CASSSSGRASEQFF. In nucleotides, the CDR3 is TGTGCCAGCAGTTCTAGCGGGAGGGCCTCTGAGCAGTTCTTC.

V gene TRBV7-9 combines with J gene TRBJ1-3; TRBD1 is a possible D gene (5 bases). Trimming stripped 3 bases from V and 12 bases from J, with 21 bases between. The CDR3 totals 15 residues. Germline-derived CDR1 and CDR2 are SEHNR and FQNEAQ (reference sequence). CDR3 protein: CASSFVGRASSGIYF. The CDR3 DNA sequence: TGTGCCAGCAGCTTTGTGGGACGGGCCTCCTCTGGCATATATTTT. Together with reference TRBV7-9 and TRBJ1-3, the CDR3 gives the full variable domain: DTGVSQNPRHKITKRGQNVTFRCDPISEHNRLYWYRQTLGQGPEFLTYFQNEAQLEKSRLLSDRFSAERPKGSFSTLEIQRTEQGDSAMYLCASSFVGRASSGIYFGEGSWLTVV.

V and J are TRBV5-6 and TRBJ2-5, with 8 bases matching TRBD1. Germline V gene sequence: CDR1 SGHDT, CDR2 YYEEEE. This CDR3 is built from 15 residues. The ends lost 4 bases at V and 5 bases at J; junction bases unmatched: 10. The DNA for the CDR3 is TGTGCCAGCAGCCCCTGGGGCAGGGGGCTTGAGACCCAGTACTTC. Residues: CASSPWGRGLETQYF.

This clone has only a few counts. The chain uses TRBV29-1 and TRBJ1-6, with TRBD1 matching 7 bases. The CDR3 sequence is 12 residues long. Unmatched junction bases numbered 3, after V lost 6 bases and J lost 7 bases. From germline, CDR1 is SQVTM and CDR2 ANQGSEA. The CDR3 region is CSVGQVNSPLHF. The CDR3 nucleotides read TGCAGCGTCGGACAGGTCAATTCACCCCTCCACTTT.

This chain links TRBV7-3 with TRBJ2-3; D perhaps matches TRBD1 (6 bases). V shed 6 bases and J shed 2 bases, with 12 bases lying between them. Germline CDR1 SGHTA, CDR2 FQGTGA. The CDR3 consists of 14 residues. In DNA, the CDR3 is TGTGCCAGCAGGCTGACAGGACTCACAGATACGCAGTATTTT. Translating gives CASRLTGLTDTQYF. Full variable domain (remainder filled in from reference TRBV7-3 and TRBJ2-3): GAGVSQTPSNKVTEKGKYVELRCDPISGHTALYWYRQSLGQGPEFLIYFQGTGAADDSGLPNDRFFAVRPEGSVSTLKIQRTERGDSAVYLCASRLTGLTDTQYFGPGTRLTVL.